These T cell receptor beta chains were read from a single sample in a study of T cell responses to AZD1222 COVID-19 vaccine. Repertoires were generated with immunoSEQ multiplex PCR, while TCRdb's copy carries only in-frame clones and drops some. This sample carries about 120,000 clones, 85% to 95% of them seen once, and the ten largest clones take approximately 5.1%. This material consisted of peripheral blood, taken 28 days after the second AZD1222 dose. The receptors shown here come from an adult who received the AZD1222 COVID-19 vaccine. Both conserved end residues are part of each CDR3. Fields, in order: clone size, J gene, D gene, V gene, CDR3 protein, CDR3 DNA. D genes are given only for firm matches. The size entry is marked missing in some rows and otherwise reads once, few, many or a size class.

.	TRBJ2-5	.	TRBV7-7	CASSLGLPGETQYF	TGTGCTAGCAGCTTAGGACTCCCGGGGGAGACCCAGTACTTC
.	TRBJ2-6	.	TRBV2	CASNQGISGANVLTF	TGTGCCAGCAACCAAGGGATTTCTGGGGCCAACGTCCTGACTTTC
.	TRBJ2-1	.	TRBV7-2	CASSWGSSYNEQFF	TGTGCCAGCAGCTGGGGTAGCTCCTACAATGAGCAGTTCTTC
.	TRBJ2-5	.	TRBV11-3	CASSLESGSQETQYF	TGTGCCAGCAGCTTAGAATCGGGATCTCAAGAGACCCAGTACTTC
.	TRBJ1-1	TRBD1	TRBV23-1	CASRNRGNTEAFF	TGCGCCAGCAGAAACAGGGGGAACACTGAAGCTTTCTTT
.	TRBJ1-1	.	TRBV28	CASSLSRQGLSEAFF	TGTGCCAGCAGTTTGTCTCGCCAGGGTTTATCTGAAGCTTTCTTT
.	TRBJ2-7	.	TRBV19	CASSTSDSYEQYF	TGTGCCAGTAGCACTAGTGATTCCTACGAGCAGTACTTC
.	TRBJ1-1	.	TRBV4-2	CASSHQGTGTEAFF	TGTGCCAGCAGCCACCAGGGCACGGGCACTGAAGCTTTCTTT
.	TRBJ2-7	TRBD2	TRBV4-3	CASSPHGGETYEQYF	TGCGCCAGCAGCCCCCATGGGGGGGAGACCTACGAGCAGTACTTC
.	TRBJ2-7	.	TRBV7-9	CASSFAQGRNYEQYF	TGTGCCAGCAGCTTCGCCCAGGGGAGGAACTACGAGCAGTACTTC
.	TRBJ2-5	.	TRBV7-3	CASSAGTSQETQYF	TGTGCCAGCAGTGCCGGGACTTCCCAAGAGACCCAGTACTTC
once	TRBJ1-2	.	TRBV2	CASRIAGGYTF	TGTGCCAGCAGGATAGCGGGGGGCTACACCTTC
once	TRBJ1-6	.	TRBV2	CASSETDLLNSYNSPLHF	TGTGCCAGCAGTGAGACGGACCTTTTGAACTCCTATAATTCACCCCTCCACTTT
once	TRBJ2-1	TRBD2	TRBV7-9	CASSPGTSRNEQFF	TGTGCCAGCAGCCCCGGGACTAGCCGCAATGAGCAGTTCTTC
.	TRBJ1-6	TRBD1	TRBV4-3	CASSQGQGNSPLHF	TGCGCCAGCAGCCAAGGACAGGGAAATTCACCCCTCCACTTT
.	TRBJ1-1	.	TRBV12-3/TRBV12-4	CASSFNLNTEAFF	TGTGCCAGCAGTTTTAATTTGAACACTGAAGCTTTCTTT
.	TRBJ1-6	.	TRBV7-9	CASSLDSVLHF	TGTGCCAGCAGCTTAGATTCTGTCCTCCACTTT
once	TRBJ2-1	TRBD2	TRBV27	CASSPGTSGRGEQFF	TGTGCCAGCAGTCCGGGGACTAGCGGGAGAGGTGAGCAGTTCTTC
.	TRBJ1-2	.	TRBV3-1/TRBV3-2	CASSSSQGGNGYTF	TGTGCCAGCAGCTCCTCGCAGGGCGGCAATGGCTACACCTTC
.	TRBJ2-5	.	TRBV3-1/TRBV3-2	CASSHSRGFQETQYF	TGTGCCAGCAGCCACTCGCGAGGGTTCCAAGAGACCCAGTACTTC
.	TRBJ1-2	.	TRBV6-1	CASSERQGDSGYTF	TGTGCCAGCAGTGAACGCCAGGGCGACTCTGGCTACACCTTC